A selection of T cell receptor beta chains follows, all from one sample in a study of T cell responses to AZD1222 COVID-19 vaccine. Repertoires were generated with immunoSEQ multiplex PCR, while TCRdb's copy carries only in-frame clones and drops some. The table includes some 120,000 clones, around 87% detected once. The material was peripheral blood, obtained on day 0 of AZD1222 vaccination. All receptors derive from an adult in good health. Each CDR3 is given with its conserved first and last residue. D genes are given only for firm matches. For some rows the clone size is stated as once, few or many, or as a class when expanded; others skip it.

abundance: .; d_gene: .; v_gene: TRBV2; j_gene: TRBJ2-4; CDR3aa: CASREQGAKNIQYF; CDR3nt: TGTGCCAGCAGGGAACAGGGAGCCAAAAACATTCAGTACTTC
abundance: few; d_gene: .; v_gene: TRBV27; j_gene: TRBJ2-2; CDR3aa: CASSFGPITGELFF; CDR3nt: TGTGCCAGCAGTTTTGGTCCGATCACCGGGGAGCTGTTTTTT
abundance: .; d_gene: .; v_gene: TRBV28; j_gene: TRBJ2-1; CDR3aa: CASSRTVPEQFF; CDR3nt: TGTGCCAGCAGTCGGACGGTCCCTGAGCAGTTCTTC
abundance: .; d_gene: TRBD1; v_gene: TRBV28; j_gene: TRBJ1-2; CDR3aa: CASSLIAGGAIYGYTF; CDR3nt: TGTGCCAGCAGCCTAATCGCAGGGGGCGCCATCTATGGCTACACCTTC
abundance: .; d_gene: .; v_gene: TRBV21-1; j_gene: TRBJ2-7; CDR3aa: CASSKSLHRGRSSYEQYF; CDR3nt: TGTGCCAGCAGCAAATCCCTCCACAGGGGCCGTAGCTCCTACGAGCAGTACTTC
abundance: .; d_gene: TRBD1; v_gene: TRBV24-1; j_gene: TRBJ2-7; CDR3aa: CATSDHDAGTAYEQYF; CDR3nt: TGTGCCACCAGTGACCATGATGCCGGGACAGCCTACGAGCAGTACTTC
abundance: .; d_gene: .; v_gene: TRBV28; j_gene: TRBJ1-2; CDR3aa: CASSTSGYGYTF; CDR3nt: TGTGCCAGCAGTACATCAGGGTATGGCTACACCTTC
abundance: .; d_gene: .; v_gene: TRBV24-1; j_gene: TRBJ2-7; CDR3aa: CATSGDVSYEQYF; CDR3nt: TGTGCCACCAGTGGGGACGTCTCCTACGAGCAGTACTTC
abundance: .; d_gene: TRBD1; v_gene: TRBV5-4; j_gene: TRBJ2-5; CDR3aa: CASSLDRGVETQYF; CDR3nt: TGTGCCAGCAGCTTGGACAGGGGGGTAGAGACCCAGTACTTC
abundance: .; d_gene: .; v_gene: TRBV7-2; j_gene: TRBJ2-5; CDR3aa: CASSLYRLRGETQYF; CDR3nt: TGTGCCAGCAGCTTATACCGGCTCCGAGGAGAGACCCAGTACTTC
abundance: .; d_gene: TRBD2; v_gene: TRBV7-8; j_gene: TRBJ2-3; CDR3aa: CASSAAGLAGVTDTQYF; CDR3nt: TGTGCCAGCAGCGCGGCGGGACTAGCGGGAGTGACAGATACGCAGTATTTT
abundance: .; d_gene: .; v_gene: TRBV11-3; j_gene: TRBJ2-1; CDR3aa: CASSLGLNNEQFF; CDR3nt: TGTGCCAGCAGCTTAGGTCTGAACAATGAGCAGTTCTTC
abundance: .; d_gene: TRBD2; v_gene: TRBV7-2; j_gene: TRBJ2-1; CDR3aa: CASSKQAGVEQFF; CDR3nt: TGTGCCAGCAGCAAGCAAGCGGGAGTTGAGCAGTTCTTC
abundance: .; d_gene: .; v_gene: TRBV27; j_gene: TRBJ2-3; CDR3aa: CASTHLGTSQDTQYF; CDR3nt: TGTGCCAGCACTCACCTCGGGACCTCGCAGGATACGCAGTATTTT
abundance: once; d_gene: TRBD2; v_gene: TRBV2; j_gene: TRBJ2-7; CDR3aa: CASSGIAGGYEQYF; CDR3nt: TGTGCCAGCAGTGGGATAGCGGGAGGCTACGAGCAGTACTTC
abundance: .; d_gene: .; v_gene: TRBV19; j_gene: TRBJ1-2; CDR3aa: CASSPRADTRGYTF; CDR3nt: TGTGCCAGTAGTCCGCGGGCGGACACCCGGGGCTACACCTTC
abundance: .; d_gene: .; v_gene: TRBV7-2; j_gene: TRBJ2-2; CDR3aa: CASSLVRGGELFF; CDR3nt: TGTGCCAGCAGCTTAGTTCGGGGTGGGGAGCTGTTTTTT
abundance: .; d_gene: .; v_gene: TRBV30; j_gene: TRBJ2-2; CDR3aa: CAWSVRGRGTNTGELFF; CDR3nt: TGTGCCTGGAGTGTACGGGGCAGGGGAACGAACACCGGGGAGCTGTTTTTT
abundance: .; d_gene: TRBD1; v_gene: TRBV5-1; j_gene: TRBJ2-7; CDR3aa: CASSLGGGGSYEQYF; CDR3nt: TGCGCCAGCAGCTTGGGAGGGGGCGGAAGCTACGAGCAGTACTTC
abundance: .; d_gene: .; v_gene: TRBV15; j_gene: TRBJ1-2; CDR3aa: CATSRDLGYRAGYTF; CDR3nt: TGTGCCACCAGCAGAGATCTAGGGTATAGGGCTGGCTACACCTTC
abundance: .; d_gene: .; v_gene: TRBV15; j_gene: TRBJ2-7; CDR3aa: CATRSYTGTRYEQYF; CDR3nt: TGTGCCACCAGATCCTATACCGGGACTCGCTACGAGCAGTACTTC
abundance: .; d_gene: .; v_gene: TRBV2; j_gene: TRBJ1-1; CDR3aa: CANRQDFNTEAFF; CDR3nt: TGTGCCAACCGACAGGACTTTAACACTGAAGCTTTCTTT
abundance: .; d_gene: TRBD1; v_gene: TRBV30; j_gene: TRBJ1-1; CDR3aa: CALRGTDTEAFF; CDR3nt: TGTGCCTTACGGGGGACAGACACTGAAGCTTTCTTT
abundance: .; d_gene: .; v_gene: TRBV28; j_gene: TRBJ2-7; CDR3aa: CAISLDLREQYF; CDR3nt: TGTGCCATTTCCCTTGACTTGCGCGAGCAGTACTTC
abundance: .; d_gene: TRBD2; v_gene: TRBV28; j_gene: TRBJ2-3; CDR3aa: CASSPALAGTANTQYF; CDR3nt: TGTGCCAGCAGTCCTGCTTTAGCGGGAACGGCGAATACGCAGTATTTT
abundance: .; d_gene: TRBD1; v_gene: TRBV5-1; j_gene: TRBJ1-2; CDR3aa: CASSLRTGVNTYGYTF; CDR3nt: TGCGCCAGCAGCTTGAGGACAGGGGTTAATACCTATGGCTACACCTTC
abundance: .; d_gene: .; v_gene: TRBV7-2; j_gene: TRBJ2-2; CDR3aa: CASSFWGAGELFF; CDR3nt: TGTGCCAGCAGCTTCTGGGGGGCCGGGGAGCTGTTTTTT
abundance: .; d_gene: TRBD2; v_gene: TRBV5-4; j_gene: TRBJ2-3; CDR3aa: CASSPQRGWDTQYF; CDR3nt: TGTGCCAGCAGCCCCCAGCGGGGGTGGGATACGCAGTATTTT
abundance: .; d_gene: TRBD2; v_gene: TRBV4-2; j_gene: TRBJ2-7; CDR3aa: CASSQGGGYEQYF; CDR3nt: TGTGCCAGCAGCCAAGGGGGGGGATACGAGCAGTACTTC
abundance: .; d_gene: .; v_gene: TRBV5-1; j_gene: TRBJ1-4; CDR3aa: CASSLTGPGEKLFF; CDR3nt: TGCGCCAGCAGCTTAACGGGGCCGGGGGAAAAACTGTTTTTT
abundance: .; d_gene: .; v_gene: TRBV6-6; j_gene: TRBJ1-2; CDR3aa: CASSYLPRGGDGYTF; CDR3nt: TGTGCCAGCAGTTACCTCCCAAGGGGAGGAGATGGCTACACCTTC
abundance: .; d_gene: TRBD1; v_gene: TRBV5-5; j_gene: TRBJ1-4; CDR3aa: CASSFLGGLNEKLFF; CDR3nt: TGTGCCAGCAGCTTTTTAGGGGGCCTTAATGAAAAACTGTTTTTT
abundance: .; d_gene: .; v_gene: TRBV9; j_gene: TRBJ1-3; CDR3aa: CASSVVGGSGNTIYF; CDR3nt: TGTGCCAGCAGCGTAGTGGGGGGCTCTGGAAACACCATATATTTT
abundance: .; d_gene: .; v_gene: TRBV4-1; j_gene: TRBJ1-3; CDR3aa: CASSQDRQVNSGNTIYF; CDR3nt: TGCGCCAGCAGCCAAGATAGGCAGGTGAACTCTGGAAACACCATATATTTT
abundance: once; d_gene: .; v_gene: TRBV30; j_gene: TRBJ1-1; CDR3aa: CAIRWLGTEAFF; CDR3nt: TGTGCAATCCGATGGCTGGGCACTGAAGCTTTCTTT
abundance: .; d_gene: .; v_gene: TRBV27; j_gene: TRBJ2-1; CDR3aa: CASSEGVYNEQFF; CDR3nt: TGTGCCAGCAGTGAAGGCGTCTACAATGAGCAGTTCTTC
abundance: .; d_gene: .; v_gene: TRBV7-2; j_gene: TRBJ2-2; CDR3aa: CASSLTRELFF; CDR3nt: TGTGCCAGCAGCCTAACACGGGAGCTGTTTTTT
abundance: .; d_gene: TRBD1; v_gene: TRBV9; j_gene: TRBJ2-7; CDR3aa: CASSAGGGGYEQYF; CDR3nt: TGTGCCAGCAGTGCAGGGGGCGGCGGTTACGAGCAGTACTTC
abundance: .; d_gene: .; v_gene: TRBV28; j_gene: TRBJ1-5; CDR3aa: CASSFDRSNQPQHF; CDR3nt: TGTGCCAGCAGTTTCGATAGAAGCAATCAGCCCCAGCATTTT
abundance: few; d_gene: TRBD1; v_gene: TRBV9; j_gene: TRBJ2-3; CDR3aa: CASSPSRQGARDTQYF; CDR3nt: TGTGCCAGCAGCCCCTCTAGGCAGGGGGCGCGGGATACGCAGTATTTT
abundance: .; d_gene: TRBD1; v_gene: TRBV25-1; j_gene: TRBJ1-1; CDR3aa: CASSGRGLVNTEAFF; CDR3nt: TGTGCCAGCAGTGGCAGGGGGCTAGTGAACACTGAAGCTTTCTTT
abundance: .; d_gene: .; v_gene: TRBV23-1; j_gene: TRBJ1-5; CDR3aa: CASRGPPILNSNQPQHF; CDR3nt: TGCGCCAGCAGGGGACCCCCGATACTTAATAGCAATCAGCCCCAGCATTTT
abundance: .; d_gene: .; v_gene: TRBV28; j_gene: TRBJ2-7; CDR3aa: CASTLGLLPSEQYF; CDR3nt: TGTGCCAGCACTTTGGGACTGCTCCCGTCCGAGCAGTACTTC
abundance: .; d_gene: TRBD1; v_gene: TRBV14; j_gene: TRBJ1-3; CDR3aa: CASSQGDRDTIYF; CDR3nt: TGTGCCAGCAGCCAAGGCGACAGGGACACCATATATTTT
abundance: .; d_gene: .; v_gene: TRBV19; j_gene: TRBJ1-5; CDR3aa: CASSLSGPSPGNQPQHF; CDR3nt: TGTGCCAGTAGTTTATCAGGGCCATCACCGGGCAATCAGCCCCAGCATTTT
abundance: .; d_gene: TRBD1; v_gene: TRBV27; j_gene: TRBJ2-1; CDR3aa: CASRNRDRVNEQFF; CDR3nt: TGTGCCAGCAGGAACCGGGACAGGGTCAATGAGCAGTTCTTC
abundance: .; d_gene: TRBD1; v_gene: TRBV7-9; j_gene: TRBJ2-2; CDR3aa: CASSTLTGVGELFF; CDR3nt: TGTGCCAGCAGCACCCTGACAGGGGTAGGGGAGCTGTTTTTT
abundance: .; d_gene: TRBD1; v_gene: TRBV7-3; j_gene: TRBJ1-1; CDR3aa: CASSPMGQGLTEAFF; CDR3nt: TGTGCCAGCAGCCCTATGGGACAGGGGTTGACTGAAGCTTTCTTT
abundance: .; d_gene: .; v_gene: TRBV12-3/TRBV12-4; j_gene: TRBJ1-5; CDR3aa: CASRGQGYQPQHF; CDR3nt: TGTGCCAGCAGGGGGCAGGGGTATCAGCCCCAGCATTTT
abundance: once; d_gene: .; v_gene: TRBV7-2; j_gene: TRBJ1-1; CDR3aa: CASSLEVAIWKAFF; CDR3nt: TGTGCCAGCAGCTTAGAAGTGGCCATCTGGAAAGCTTTCTTT
abundance: .; d_gene: TRBD1; v_gene: TRBV5-6; j_gene: TRBJ2-2; CDR3aa: CASSLGQGTGELFF; CDR3nt: TGTGCCAGCAGCTTGGGACAGGGTACCGGGGAGCTGTTTTTT
abundance: few; d_gene: TRBD1; v_gene: TRBV27; j_gene: TRBJ2-7; CDR3aa: CASSPDRVYYEQYF; CDR3nt: TGTGCCAGCAGTCCGGACAGGGTGTACTACGAGCAGTACTTC
abundance: .; d_gene: .; v_gene: TRBV3-1/TRBV3-2; j_gene: TRBJ1-3; CDR3aa: CASSLGPEDTIYF; CDR3nt: TGTGCCAGCAGCCTGGGCCCGGAGGACACCATATATTTT
abundance: .; d_gene: .; v_gene: TRBV19; j_gene: TRBJ2-7; CDR3aa: CASSPRGYEQYF; CDR3nt: TGTGCCAGTAGTCCCCGAGGCTACGAGCAGTACTTC
abundance: .; d_gene: TRBD1; v_gene: TRBV5-4; j_gene: TRBJ1-2; CDR3aa: CASRSDRANGYTF; CDR3nt: TGTGCCAGCAGGTCGGACAGGGCCAATGGCTACACCTTC
abundance: once; d_gene: .; v_gene: TRBV30; j_gene: TRBJ1-1; CDR3aa: CAWAENRAFF; CDR3nt: TGTGCCTGGGCCGAGAATAGGGCTTTCTTT
abundance: few; d_gene: .; v_gene: TRBV5-1; j_gene: TRBJ1-3; CDR3aa: CASSLEFTGSGNTIYF; CDR3nt: TGCGCCAGCAGCTTGGAATTTACAGGGTCTGGAAACACCATATATTTT
abundance: .; d_gene: TRBD2; v_gene: TRBV6-6; j_gene: TRBJ2-7; CDR3aa: CASSGRYSYEQYF; CDR3nt: TGTGCCAGCTCCGGGAGGTACTCCTACGAGCAGTACTTC
abundance: .; d_gene: TRBD1; v_gene: TRBV24-1; j_gene: TRBJ2-2; CDR3aa: CATSDPLGQGATGELFF; CDR3nt: TGTGCCACCAGTGACCCATTGGGACAGGGGGCCACCGGGGAGCTGTTTTTT